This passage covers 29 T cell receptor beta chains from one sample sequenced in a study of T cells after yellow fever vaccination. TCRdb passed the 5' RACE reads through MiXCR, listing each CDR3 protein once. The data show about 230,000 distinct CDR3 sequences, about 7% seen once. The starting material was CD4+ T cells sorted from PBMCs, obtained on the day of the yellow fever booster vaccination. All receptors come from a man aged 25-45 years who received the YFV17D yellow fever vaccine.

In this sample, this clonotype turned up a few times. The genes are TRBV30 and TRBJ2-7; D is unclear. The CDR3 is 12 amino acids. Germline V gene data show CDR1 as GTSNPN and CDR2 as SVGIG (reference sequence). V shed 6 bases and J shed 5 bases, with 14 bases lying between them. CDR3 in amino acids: CACAGRGNEQYF. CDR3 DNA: TGTGCCTGCGCAGGACGTGGTAACGAGCAGTACTTC.

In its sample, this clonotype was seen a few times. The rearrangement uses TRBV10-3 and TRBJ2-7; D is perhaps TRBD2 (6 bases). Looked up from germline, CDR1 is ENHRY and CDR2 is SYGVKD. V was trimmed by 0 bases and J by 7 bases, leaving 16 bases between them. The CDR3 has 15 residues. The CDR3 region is CAISESDRGSGEQYF. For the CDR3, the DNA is TGTGCCATCAGTGAGTCTGACCGGGGGTCGGGGGAGCAGTACTTC.

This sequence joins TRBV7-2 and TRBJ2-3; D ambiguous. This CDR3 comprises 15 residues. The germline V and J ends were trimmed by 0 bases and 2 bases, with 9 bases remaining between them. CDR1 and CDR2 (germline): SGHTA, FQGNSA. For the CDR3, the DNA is TGTGCCAGCAGCTTAGCCGTCATTCCCACAGATACGCAGTATTTT. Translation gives CASSLAVIPTDTQYF.

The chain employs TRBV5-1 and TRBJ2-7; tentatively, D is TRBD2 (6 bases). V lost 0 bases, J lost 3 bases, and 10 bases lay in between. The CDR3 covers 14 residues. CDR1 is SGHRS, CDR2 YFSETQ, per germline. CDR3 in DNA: TGCGCCAGCAGCTTGGACACTAGCAACTACGAGCAGTACTTC. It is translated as CASSLDTSNYEQYF.

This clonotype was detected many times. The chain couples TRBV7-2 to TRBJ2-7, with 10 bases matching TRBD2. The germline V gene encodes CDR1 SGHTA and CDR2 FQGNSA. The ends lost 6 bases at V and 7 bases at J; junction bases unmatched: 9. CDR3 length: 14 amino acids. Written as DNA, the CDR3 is TGTGCCAGCAGACCTAGCGGGGGATCCGGGGAGCAGTACTTC. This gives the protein CASRPSGGSGEQYF.

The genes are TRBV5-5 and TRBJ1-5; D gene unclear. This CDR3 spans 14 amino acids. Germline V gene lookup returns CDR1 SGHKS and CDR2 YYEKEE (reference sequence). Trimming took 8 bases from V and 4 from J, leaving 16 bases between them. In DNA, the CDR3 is TGTGCCAGGAGCCCTAGGCAGTCGAATCAGCCCCAGCATTTT. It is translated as CARSPRQSNQPQHF.

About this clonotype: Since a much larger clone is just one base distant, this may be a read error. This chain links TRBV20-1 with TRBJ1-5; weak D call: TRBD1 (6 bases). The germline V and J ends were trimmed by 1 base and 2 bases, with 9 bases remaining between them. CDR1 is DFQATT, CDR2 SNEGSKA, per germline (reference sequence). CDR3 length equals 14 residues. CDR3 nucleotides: TGCAGTGCTAGAGTAGGGGGTGGCAATCAGCCCCAGCATTTT. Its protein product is CSARVGGGNQPQHF.

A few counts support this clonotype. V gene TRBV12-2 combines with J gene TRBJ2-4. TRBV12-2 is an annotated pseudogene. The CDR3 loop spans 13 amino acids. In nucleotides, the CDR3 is TGTGCAAGTCGCTTAGCGTTGCAAAACATTCAGTACTTC. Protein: CASRLALQNIQYF.

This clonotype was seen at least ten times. The CDR3 here is CASRDPQGANIQYF. DNA for the CDR3: TGTGCCAGTCGGGATCCCCAGGGGGCGAACATTCAGTACTTC. This chain connects TRBV6-2 or TRBV6-3 to TRBJ2-4; 8 nucleotides agree with TRBD1. Germline trimming cut 9 bases from V and 7 bases from J; bases unmatched to any gene: 11. The CDR3 is 14 residues long. Germline CDR1 is MNHEY and CDR2 is SVGEGT.

CDR3 in amino acids: CASKTSGPPKREETQYF. The CDR3 nucleotides are TGTGCCAGCAAGACTAGCGGACCTCCCAAGCGGGAGGAGACCCAGTACTTC. The chain joins TRBV6-5 to TRBJ2-5; 9 bases are a match to TRBD2. Germline V gene sequence: CDR1 MNHEY, CDR2 SVGAGI. CDR3 length equals 17 residues. V gave up 7 bases and J gave up 5 bases; unmatched junction bases: 17.

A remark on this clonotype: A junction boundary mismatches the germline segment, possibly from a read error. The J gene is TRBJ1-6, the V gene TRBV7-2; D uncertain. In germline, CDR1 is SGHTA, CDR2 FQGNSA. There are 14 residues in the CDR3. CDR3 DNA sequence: TGTGCCAGCAGCCCTTACGCCTATAATTCACCCCCCCACTTT. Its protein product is CASSPYAYNSPPHF.

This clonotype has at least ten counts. CDR3 sequence: CASSQDLGPAYEQYF. As DNA, the CDR3 is TGTGCCAGCAGCCAAGACCTGGGACCTGCCTACGAGCAGTACTTC. The chain employs TRBV4-2 and TRBJ2-7; D is perhaps TRBD1 or TRBD2 (5 bases each). CDR3 size: 15 residues. V shed 0 bases and J shed 2 bases, with 11 bases lying between them. Germline CDR1 is LGHNA and CDR2 is YNFKEQ.

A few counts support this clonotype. CDR3 loop: CASSQATGGADIQYF. The CDR3 nucleotides are TGCGCCAGCAGCCAGGCTACAGGGGGCGCGGACATTCAGTACTTC. This chain connects TRBV4-3 to TRBJ2-4; 9 positions match TRBD1. The CDR3 spans 15 residues. V dropped 3 bases and J dropped 8; count of bases not matched to a gene: 8. The germline gives CDR1 LGHNA, CDR2 YSLEER.

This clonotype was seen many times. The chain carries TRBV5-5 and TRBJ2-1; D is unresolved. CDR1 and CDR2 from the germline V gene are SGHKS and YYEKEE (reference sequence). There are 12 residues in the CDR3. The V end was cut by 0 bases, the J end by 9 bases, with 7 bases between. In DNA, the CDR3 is TGTGCCAGCAGCTTGGAGTACGGTGAGCAGTTCTTC. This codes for CASSLEYGEQFF.

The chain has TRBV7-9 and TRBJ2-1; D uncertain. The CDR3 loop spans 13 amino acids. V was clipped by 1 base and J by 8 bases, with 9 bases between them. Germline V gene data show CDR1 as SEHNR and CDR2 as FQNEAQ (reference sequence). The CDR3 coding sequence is TGTGCCAGCAGCTTAGGGAGAACCCATGAGCAGTTCTTC. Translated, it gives CASSLGRTHEQFF.

The CDR3 DNA reads as TGCAGTGCCCCGGACAGGGGGGGTACCTTTTATTCACCCCTCCACTTT. This gives the protein CSAPDRGGTFYSPLHF. The rearrangement uses TRBV20-1 and TRBJ1-6; 10 bases agree with TRBD1. V shed 6 bases, J shed 8 bases, and the junction held 13 bases outside the gene matches. The CDR3 is 16 residues long. CDR1 is DFQATT and CDR2 is SNEGSKA in the germline V gene (reference sequence).

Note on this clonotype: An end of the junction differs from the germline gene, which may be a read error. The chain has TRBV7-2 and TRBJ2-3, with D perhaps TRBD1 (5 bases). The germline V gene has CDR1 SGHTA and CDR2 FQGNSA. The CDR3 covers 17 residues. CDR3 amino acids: CANSLAGIPSRTDTQYF. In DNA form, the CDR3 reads TGTGCCAACAGCTTAGCAGGGATTCCATCGCGCACAGATACGCAGTATTTT.

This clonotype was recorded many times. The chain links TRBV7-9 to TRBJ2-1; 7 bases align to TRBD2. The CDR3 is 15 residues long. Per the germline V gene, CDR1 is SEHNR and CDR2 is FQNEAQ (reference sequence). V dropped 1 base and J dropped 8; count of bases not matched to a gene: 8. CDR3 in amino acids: CASSLGAGLADEQFF. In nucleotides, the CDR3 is TGTGCCAGCAGCTTAGGAGCCGGGCTAGCGGATGAGCAGTTCTTC.

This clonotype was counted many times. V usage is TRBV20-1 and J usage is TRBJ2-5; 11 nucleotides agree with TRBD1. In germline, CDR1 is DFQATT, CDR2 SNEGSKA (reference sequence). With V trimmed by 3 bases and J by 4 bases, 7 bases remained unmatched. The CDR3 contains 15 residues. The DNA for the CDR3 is TGCAGTGCTAGGGCCGGGACAGGGGGACGAGAGACCCAGTACTTC. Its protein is CSARAGTGGRETQYF.

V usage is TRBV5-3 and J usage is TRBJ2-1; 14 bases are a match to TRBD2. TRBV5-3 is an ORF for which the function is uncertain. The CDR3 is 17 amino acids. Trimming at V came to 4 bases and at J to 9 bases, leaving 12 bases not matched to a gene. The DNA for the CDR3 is TGTGCCAGAAGCCCTGGGACTAGCGGGAGCCTGCGGAGTGAGCAGTTCTTC. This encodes CARSPGTSGSLRSEQFF.

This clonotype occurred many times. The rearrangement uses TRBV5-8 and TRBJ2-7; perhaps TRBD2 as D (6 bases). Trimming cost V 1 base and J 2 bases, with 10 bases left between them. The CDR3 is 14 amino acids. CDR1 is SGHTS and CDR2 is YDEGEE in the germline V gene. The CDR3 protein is CASSLWGDAYEQYF. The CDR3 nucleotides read TGTGCCAGCAGCTTGTGGGGGGATGCCTACGAGCAGTACTTC.

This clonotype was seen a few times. CDR3 coding DNA: TGCGCCAGCTGGCCCGGGACCATCACAAACGAGCAGTTCTTC. As protein: CASWPGTITNEQFF. The rearrangement joins TRBV5-1 to TRBJ2-1; the D gene could be TRBD1 or TRBD2 (5 bases each). Germline-derived CDR1 and CDR2 are SGHRS and YFSETQ. V shed 7 bases and J shed 10 bases, with 21 bases lying between them. The CDR3 consists of 14 residues.

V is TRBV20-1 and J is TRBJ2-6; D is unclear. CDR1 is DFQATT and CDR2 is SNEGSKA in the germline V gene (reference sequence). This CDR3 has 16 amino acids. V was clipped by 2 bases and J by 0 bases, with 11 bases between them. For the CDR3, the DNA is TGCAGTGCTAGAACGGAAACGCTCTCTGGGGCCAACGTCCTGACTTTC. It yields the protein CSARTETLSGANVLTF.

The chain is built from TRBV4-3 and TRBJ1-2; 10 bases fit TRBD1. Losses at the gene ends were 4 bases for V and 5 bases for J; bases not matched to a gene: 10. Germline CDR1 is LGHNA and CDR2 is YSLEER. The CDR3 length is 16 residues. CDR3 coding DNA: TGCGCCAGCAGCCGTGGTAGGGGACAGGGGCTGTATGGCTACACCTTC. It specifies CASSRGRGQGLYGYTF.

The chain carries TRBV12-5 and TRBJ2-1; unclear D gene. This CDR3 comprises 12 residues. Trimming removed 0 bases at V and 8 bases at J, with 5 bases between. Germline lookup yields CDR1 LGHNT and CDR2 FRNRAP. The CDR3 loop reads CASGLVRDEQFF. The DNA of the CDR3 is TGTGCTAGTGGTTTGGTAAGGGATGAGCAGTTCTTC.

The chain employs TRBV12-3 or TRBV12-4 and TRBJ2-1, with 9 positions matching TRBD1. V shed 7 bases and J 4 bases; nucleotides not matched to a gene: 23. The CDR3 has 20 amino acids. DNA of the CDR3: TGTGCCAGCACCCCCTCCCGCGGACAGGGGAGATCAGCCCGGTACAATGAGCAGTTCTTC. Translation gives CASTPSRGQGRSARYNEQFF.

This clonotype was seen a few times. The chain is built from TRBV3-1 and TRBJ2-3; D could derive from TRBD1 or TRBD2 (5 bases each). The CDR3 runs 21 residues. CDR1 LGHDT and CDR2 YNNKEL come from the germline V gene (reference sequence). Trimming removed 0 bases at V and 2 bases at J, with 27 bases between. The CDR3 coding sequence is TGTGCCAGCAGCCAAGACGACCAACGAAGACAGCTAGAGGGTGTCACAGATACGCAGTATTTT. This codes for CASSQDDQRRQLEGVTDTQYF.

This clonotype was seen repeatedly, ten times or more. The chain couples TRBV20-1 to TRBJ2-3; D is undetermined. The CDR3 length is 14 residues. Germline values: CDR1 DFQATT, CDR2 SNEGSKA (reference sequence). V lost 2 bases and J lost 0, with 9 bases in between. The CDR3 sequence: CSARITASTDTQYF. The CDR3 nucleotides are TGCAGTGCTAGAATCACGGCTAGCACAGATACGCAGTATTTT.

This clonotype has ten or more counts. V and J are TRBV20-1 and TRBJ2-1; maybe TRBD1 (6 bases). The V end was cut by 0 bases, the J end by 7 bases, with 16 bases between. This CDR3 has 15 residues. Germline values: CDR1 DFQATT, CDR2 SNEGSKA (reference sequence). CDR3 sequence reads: CSARDGQGFGNEQFF. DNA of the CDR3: TGCAGTGCTAGAGATGGCCAGGGGTTTGGGAATGAGCAGTTCTTC.